The clone carrying this TCR beta chain was detected only once. These data originate in a study of blood T cell repertoires in COVID-19. As for the study in general: Sites in the United States, Italy and Spain provided acute and convalescent COVID-19 samples. Sample material is recorded as cDNA or gDNA derived from T cells, B-cell-depleted T cells, or PBMCs.

How the authors handled the data: Estimation of nucleated cell counts was performed using reference gene primer amplification. This table comes from immunoSEQ multiplex PCR, and its TCRdb copy is limited to in-frame clones, with some not included. V, J and clone size reflect that table, while D and trimming were determined from the DNA. The data show around 120,000 clones, 90% seen once. Followed longitudinally, the Seattle patients had been enrolled during active infection. Source material: peripheral blood. The clonotype comes from a woman in her sixties or seventies with COVID-19, enrolled during active disease.

This chain's CDR3 is CASSLATGGPTYEQYF. CDR3 coding DNA: TGTGCCAGCAGCTTAGCGACGGGGGGGCCTACCTACGAGCAGTACTTC. The chain has TRBV7-2 and TRBJ2-7; the match to TRBD2 covers 8 bases. Germline assignment: CDR1 SGHTA and CDR2 FQGNSA. Trimming removed 0 bases from V and 2 bases from J; junction bases left unmatched: 6. The CDR3 length is 16 residues.